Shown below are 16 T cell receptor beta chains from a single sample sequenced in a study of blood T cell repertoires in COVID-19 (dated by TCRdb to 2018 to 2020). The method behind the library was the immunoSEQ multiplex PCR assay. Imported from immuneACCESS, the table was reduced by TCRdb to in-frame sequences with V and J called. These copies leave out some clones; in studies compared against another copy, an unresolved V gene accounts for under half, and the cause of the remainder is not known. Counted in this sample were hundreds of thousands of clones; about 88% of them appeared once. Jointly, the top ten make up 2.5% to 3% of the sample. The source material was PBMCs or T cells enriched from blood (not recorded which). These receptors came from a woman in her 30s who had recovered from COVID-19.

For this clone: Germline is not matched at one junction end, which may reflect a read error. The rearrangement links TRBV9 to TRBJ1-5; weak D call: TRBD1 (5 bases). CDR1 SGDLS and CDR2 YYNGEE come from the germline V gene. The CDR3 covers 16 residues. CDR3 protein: CASSVGPGGFNQPQHF. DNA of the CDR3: TGTGCCAGCAGTGTAGGACCCGGGGGGTTCAATCAGCCCCAGCATTTT. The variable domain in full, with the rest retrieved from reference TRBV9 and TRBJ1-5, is DSGVTQTPKHLITATGQRVTLRCSPRSGDLSVYWYQQSLDQGLQFLIQYYNGEERAKGNILERFSAQQFPDLHSELNLSSLELGDSALYFCASSVGPGGFNQPQHFGDGTRLSIL.

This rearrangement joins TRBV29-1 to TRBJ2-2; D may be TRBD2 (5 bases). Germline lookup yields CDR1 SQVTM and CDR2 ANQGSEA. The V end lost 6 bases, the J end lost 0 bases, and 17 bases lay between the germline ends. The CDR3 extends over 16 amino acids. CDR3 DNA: TGCAGCGTAGGAGGACTCCCAAAGGCGAACACCGGGGAGCTGTTTTTT. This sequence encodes CSVGGLPKANTGELFF.

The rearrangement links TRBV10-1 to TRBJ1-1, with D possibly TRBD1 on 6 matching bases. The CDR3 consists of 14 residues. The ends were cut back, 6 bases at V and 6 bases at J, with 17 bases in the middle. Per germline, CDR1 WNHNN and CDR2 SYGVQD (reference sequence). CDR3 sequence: CASSPSLQGPEAFF. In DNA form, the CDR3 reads TGCGCCAGCAGCCCTTCATTACAGGGACCTGAAGCTTTCTTT.

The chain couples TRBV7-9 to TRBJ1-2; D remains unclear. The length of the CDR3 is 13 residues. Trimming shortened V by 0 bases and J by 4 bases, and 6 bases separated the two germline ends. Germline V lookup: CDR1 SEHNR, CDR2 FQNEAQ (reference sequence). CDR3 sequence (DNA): TGTGCCAGCAGCTTAGCCAACATCTATGGCTACACCTTC. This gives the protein CASSLANIYGYTF.

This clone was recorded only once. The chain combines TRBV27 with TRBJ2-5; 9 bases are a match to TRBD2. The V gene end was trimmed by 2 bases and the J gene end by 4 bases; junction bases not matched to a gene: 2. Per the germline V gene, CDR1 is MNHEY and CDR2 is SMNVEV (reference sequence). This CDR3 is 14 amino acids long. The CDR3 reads CASSLIAGAETQYF. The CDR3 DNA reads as TGTGCCAGCAGTTTAATAGCGGGAGCAGAGACCCAGTACTTC.

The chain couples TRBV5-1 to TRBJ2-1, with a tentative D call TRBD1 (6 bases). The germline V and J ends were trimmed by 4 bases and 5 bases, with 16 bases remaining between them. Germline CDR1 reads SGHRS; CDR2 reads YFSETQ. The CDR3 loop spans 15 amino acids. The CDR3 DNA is TGCGCCAGCAGCGCTCCGGGACACGCCGACAATGAGCAGTTCTTC. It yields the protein CASSAPGHADNEQFF.

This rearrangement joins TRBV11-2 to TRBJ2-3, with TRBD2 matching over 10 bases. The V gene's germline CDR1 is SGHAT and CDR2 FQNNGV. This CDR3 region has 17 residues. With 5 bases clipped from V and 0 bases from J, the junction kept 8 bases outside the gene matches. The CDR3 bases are TGTGCCAGCAGCACCTGGACTAGCGGCCCTAGCACAGATACGCAGTATTTT. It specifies CASSTWTSGPSTDTQYF.

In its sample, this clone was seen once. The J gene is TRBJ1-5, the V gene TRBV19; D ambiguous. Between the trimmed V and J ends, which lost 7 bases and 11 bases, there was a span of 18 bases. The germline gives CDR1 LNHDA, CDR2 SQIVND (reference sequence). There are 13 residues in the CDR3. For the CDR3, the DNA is TGTGCCAGTATTGGGCCGTACCGGGAAACCCAGCATTTT. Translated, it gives CASIGPYRETQHF. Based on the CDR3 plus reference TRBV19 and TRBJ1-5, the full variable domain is DGGITQSPKYLFRKEGQNVTLSCEQNLNHDAMYWYRQDPGQGLRLIYYSQIVNDFQKGDIAEGYSVSREKKESFPLTVTSAQKNPTAFYLCASIGPYRETQHFGDGTRLSIL.

CDR3 sequence: CATWDSYGYTF. The CDR3 DNA reads as TGTGCCACGTGGGACAGCTATGGCTACACCTTC. The chain is built from TRBV10-3 and TRBJ1-2; 7 positions agree with TRBD1. The CDR3 loop spans 11 amino acids. Germline trimming cut 10 bases from V and 4 bases from J; bases unmatched to any gene: 3. Germline V lookup: CDR1 ENHRY, CDR2 SYGVKD.

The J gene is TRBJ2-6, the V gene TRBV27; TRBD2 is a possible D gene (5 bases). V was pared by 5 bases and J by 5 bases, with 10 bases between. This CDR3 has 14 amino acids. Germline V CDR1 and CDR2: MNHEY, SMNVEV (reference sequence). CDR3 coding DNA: TGTGCCAGCAGTACTAGGGAAAGGGCCAACGTCCTGACTTTC. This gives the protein CASSTRERANVLTF.

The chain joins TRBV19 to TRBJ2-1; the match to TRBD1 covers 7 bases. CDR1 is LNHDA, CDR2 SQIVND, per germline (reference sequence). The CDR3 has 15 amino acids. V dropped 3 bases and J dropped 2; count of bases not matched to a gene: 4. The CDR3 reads CASSISQGAYNEQFF. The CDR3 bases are TGTGCCAGTAGTATTTCCCAGGGGGCCTACAATGAGCAGTTCTTC. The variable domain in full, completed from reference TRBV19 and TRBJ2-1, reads DGGITQSPKYLFRKEGQNVTLSCEQNLNHDAMYWYRQDPGQGLRLIYYSQIVNDFQKGDIAEGYSVSREKKESFPLTVTSAQKNPTAFYLCASSISQGAYNEQFFGPGTRLTVL.

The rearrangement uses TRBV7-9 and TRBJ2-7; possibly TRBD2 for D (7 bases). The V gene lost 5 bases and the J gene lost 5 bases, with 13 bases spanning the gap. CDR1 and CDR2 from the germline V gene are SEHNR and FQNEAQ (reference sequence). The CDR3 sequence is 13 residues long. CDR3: CASSLREGDEQYF. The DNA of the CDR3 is TGTGCCAGCAGCCTAAGGGAGGGGGACGAGCAGTACTTC.

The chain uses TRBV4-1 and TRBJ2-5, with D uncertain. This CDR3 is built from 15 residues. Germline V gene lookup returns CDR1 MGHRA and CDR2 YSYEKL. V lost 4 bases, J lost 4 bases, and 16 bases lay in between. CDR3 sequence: CASSPHGQAPETQYF. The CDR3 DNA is TGCGCCAGCAGCCCCCATGGGCAGGCCCCAGAGACCCAGTACTTC.

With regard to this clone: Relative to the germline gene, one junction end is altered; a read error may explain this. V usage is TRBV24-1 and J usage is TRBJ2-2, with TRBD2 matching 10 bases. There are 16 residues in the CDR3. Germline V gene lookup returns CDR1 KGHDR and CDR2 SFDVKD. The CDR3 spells CATSDSTSGNAGELFF. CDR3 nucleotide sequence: TGTGCCACCAGTGATTCTACTAGCGGGAACGCCGGGGAGCTGTTTTTT.

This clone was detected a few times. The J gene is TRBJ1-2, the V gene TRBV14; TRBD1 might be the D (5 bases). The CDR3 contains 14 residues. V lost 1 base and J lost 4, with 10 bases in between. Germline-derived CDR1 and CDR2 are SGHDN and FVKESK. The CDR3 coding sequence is TGTGCCAGCAGCCAAGTCGCAGGGCCCTATGGCTACACCTTC. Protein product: CASSQVAGPYGYTF.

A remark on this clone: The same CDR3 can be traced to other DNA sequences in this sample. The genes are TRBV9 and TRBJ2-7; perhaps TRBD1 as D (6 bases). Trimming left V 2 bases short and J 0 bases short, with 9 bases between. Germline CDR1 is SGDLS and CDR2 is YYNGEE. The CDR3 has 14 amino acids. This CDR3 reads CASSVTGNSYEQYF. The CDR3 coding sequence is TGTGCCAGCAGCGTCACAGGGAACTCCTACGAGCAGTACTTC.